This TCR beta chain emerged from a study of cytomegalovirus exposure and HLA in healthy donors. Background on the study: The approximately 120 validation repertoires were reported in a later analysis to have been generated on the same platform as the 666 first-cohort repertoires.

Broader study findings: Cytomegalovirus status was reportedly diagnosed by the classifier with high sensitivity and specificity.

Repertoires were generated with immunoSEQ multiplex PCR, while TCRdb's copy carries only in-frame clones and drops some. The data show 150,000 to 180,000 clones, 75% to 90% seen once. In regard to this clone: Its matching antigen is unknown.

CDR3 length: 14 residues. Trimming left V 5 bases short and J 4 bases short, with 14 bases between. CDR1 is SGHTA, CDR2 FQGNSA, per germline. The material sequenced was PBMCs. This sequence joins TRBV7-2 and TRBJ1-1; D is undetermined. This TCR derives from a man younger than 30 in good health and CMV-seropositive. The CDR3 region is CASSPAGWGTEAFF. Written as DNA, the CDR3 is TGTGCCAGCAGCCCAGCGGGGTGGGGCACTGAAGCTTTCTTT.